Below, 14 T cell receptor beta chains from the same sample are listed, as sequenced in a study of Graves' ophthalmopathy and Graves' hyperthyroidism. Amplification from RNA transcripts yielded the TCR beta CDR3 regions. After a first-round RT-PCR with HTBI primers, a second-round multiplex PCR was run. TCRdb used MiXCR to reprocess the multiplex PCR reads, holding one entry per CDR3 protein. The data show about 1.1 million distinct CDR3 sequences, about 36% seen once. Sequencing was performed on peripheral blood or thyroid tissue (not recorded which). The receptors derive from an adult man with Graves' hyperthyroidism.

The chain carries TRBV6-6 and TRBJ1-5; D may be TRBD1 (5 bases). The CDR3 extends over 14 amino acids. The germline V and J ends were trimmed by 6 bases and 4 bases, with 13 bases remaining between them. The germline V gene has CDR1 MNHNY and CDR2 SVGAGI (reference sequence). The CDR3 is CASRGEERNQPQHF. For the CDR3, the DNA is TGTGCCAGCAGGGGGGAAGAACGAAATCAGCCCCAGCATTTT.

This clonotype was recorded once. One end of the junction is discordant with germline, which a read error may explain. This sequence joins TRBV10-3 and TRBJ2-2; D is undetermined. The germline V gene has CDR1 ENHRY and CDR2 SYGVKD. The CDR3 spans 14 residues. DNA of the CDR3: TGTGCCAGCAGTAGCTTGGCGGACACCGGGGAGCTGTTTTTT. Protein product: CASSSLADTGELFF.

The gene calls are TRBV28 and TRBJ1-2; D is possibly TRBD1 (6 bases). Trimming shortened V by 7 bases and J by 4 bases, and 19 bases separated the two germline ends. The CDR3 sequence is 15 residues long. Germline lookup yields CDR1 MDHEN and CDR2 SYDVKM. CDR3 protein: CASTQGQGTTYGYTF. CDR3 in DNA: TGTGCCAGCACCCAGGGGCAGGGGACAACCTATGGCTACACCTTC.

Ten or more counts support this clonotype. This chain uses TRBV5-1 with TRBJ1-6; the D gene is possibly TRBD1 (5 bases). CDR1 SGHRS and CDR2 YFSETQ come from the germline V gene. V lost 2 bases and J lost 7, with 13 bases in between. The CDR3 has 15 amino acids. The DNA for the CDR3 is TGCGCCAGCAGCTTTGACAGTGCAGCAAATTCACCCCTCCACTTT. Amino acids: CASSFDSAANSPLHF. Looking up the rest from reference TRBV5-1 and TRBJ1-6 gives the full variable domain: KAGVTQTPRYLIKTRGQQVTLSCSPISGHRSVSWYQQTPGQGLQFLFEYFSETQRNKGNFPGRFSGRQFSNSRSEMNVSTLELGDSALYLCASSFDSAANSPLHFGNGTRLTVT.

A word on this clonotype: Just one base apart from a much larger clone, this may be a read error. The CDR3 is CAGSRDREDEKLFF. In nucleotides, the CDR3 is TGTGCCGGCAGTCGGGACAGGGAGGATGAAAAACTGTTTTTT. This sequence joins TRBV12-3 or TRBV12-4 and TRBJ1-4; 9 nucleotides match TRBD1. There are 14 residues in the CDR3.

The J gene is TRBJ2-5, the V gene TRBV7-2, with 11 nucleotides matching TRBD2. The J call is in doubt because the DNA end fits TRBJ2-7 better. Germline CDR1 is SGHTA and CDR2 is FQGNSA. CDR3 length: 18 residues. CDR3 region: CASSLARLAGGLSFEQYF. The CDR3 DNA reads TGTGCCAGCAGCTTAGCGAGGCTAGCGGGAGGCCTATCTTTCGAGCAGTACTTC.

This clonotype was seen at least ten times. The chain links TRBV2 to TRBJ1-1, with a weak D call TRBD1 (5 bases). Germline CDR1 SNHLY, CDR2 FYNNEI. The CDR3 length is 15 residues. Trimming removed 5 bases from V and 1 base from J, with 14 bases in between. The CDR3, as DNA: TGTGCCAGCAGTCCACGGACACTAGAGAACACTGAAGCTTTCTTT. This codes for CASSPRTLENTEAFF.

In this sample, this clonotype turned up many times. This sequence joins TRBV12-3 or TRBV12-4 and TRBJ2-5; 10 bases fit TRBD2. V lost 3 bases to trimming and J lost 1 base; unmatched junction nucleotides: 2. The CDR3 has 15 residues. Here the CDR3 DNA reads TGTGCCAGCAGTTTCGGACTAGCGGTCCAAGAGACCCAGTACTTC. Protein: CASSFGLAVQETQYF.

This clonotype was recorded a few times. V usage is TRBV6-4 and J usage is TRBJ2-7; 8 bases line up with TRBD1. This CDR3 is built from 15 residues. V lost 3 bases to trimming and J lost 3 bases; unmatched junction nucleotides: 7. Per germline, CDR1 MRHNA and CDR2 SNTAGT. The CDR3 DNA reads TGTGCCAGCAGTGATCGGACAGGGAAAAACTACGAGCAGTACTTC. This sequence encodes CASSDRTGKNYEQYF.

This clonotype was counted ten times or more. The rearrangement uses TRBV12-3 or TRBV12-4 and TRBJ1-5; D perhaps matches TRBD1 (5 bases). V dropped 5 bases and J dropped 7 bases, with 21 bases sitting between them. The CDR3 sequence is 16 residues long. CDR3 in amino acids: CASSPSGQEMPQPQHF. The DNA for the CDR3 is TGTGCCAGCAGTCCATCGGGGCAGGAGATGCCCCAGCCCCAGCATTTT.

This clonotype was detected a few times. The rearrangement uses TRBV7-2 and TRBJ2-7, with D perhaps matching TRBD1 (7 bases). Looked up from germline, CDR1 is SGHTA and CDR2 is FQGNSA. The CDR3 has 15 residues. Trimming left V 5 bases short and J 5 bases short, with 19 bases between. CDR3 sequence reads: CASSKTGDFSNEQYF. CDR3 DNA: TGTGCCAGCAGCAAAACAGGGGACTTTAGTAACGAGCAGTACTTC.

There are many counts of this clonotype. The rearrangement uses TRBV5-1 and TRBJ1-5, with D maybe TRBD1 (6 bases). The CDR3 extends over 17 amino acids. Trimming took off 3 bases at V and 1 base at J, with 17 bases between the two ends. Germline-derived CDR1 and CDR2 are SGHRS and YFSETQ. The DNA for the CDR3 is TGCGCCAGCAGCTGGGGCTACAGGGATGGGAGCAATCAGCCCCAGCATTTT. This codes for CASSWGYRDGSNQPQHF.

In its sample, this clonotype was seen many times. The CDR3 sequence: CAISESLRQQNTGELFF. CDR3 DNA: TGTGCCATCAGTGAGTCTCTGAGACAGCAGAACACCGGGGAGCTGTTTTTT. This chain links TRBV10-3 with TRBJ2-2; D perhaps matches TRBD1 (5 bases). The CDR3 contains 17 residues. CDR1 ENHRY and CDR2 SYGVKD come from the germline V gene. V shed 0 bases and J shed 1 base, with 12 bases lying between them.

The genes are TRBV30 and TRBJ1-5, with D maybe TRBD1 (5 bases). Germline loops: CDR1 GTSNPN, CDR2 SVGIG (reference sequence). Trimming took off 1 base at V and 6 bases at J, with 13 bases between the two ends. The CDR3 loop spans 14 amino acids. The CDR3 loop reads CAWSATGLGQPQHF. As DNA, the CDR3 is TGTGCCTGGAGTGCCACAGGATTGGGTCAGCCCCAGCATTTT.